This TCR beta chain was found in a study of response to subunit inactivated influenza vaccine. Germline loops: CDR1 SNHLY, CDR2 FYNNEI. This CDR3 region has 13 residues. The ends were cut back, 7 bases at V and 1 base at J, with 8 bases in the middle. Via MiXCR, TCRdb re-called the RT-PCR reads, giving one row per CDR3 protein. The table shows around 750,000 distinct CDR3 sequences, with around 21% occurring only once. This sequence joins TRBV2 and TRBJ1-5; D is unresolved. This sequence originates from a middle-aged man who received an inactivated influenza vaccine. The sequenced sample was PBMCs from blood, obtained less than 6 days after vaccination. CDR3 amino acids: CASKGGSNQPQHF. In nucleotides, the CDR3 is TGTGCCAGCAAGGGCGGGAGCAATCAGCCCCAGCATTTT.